The clone carrying this T cell receptor (beta chain) was seen just once. CDR1 and CDR2 (germline): SGDLS, YYNGEE. There are 17 residues in the CDR3. J gave up 5 bases and V 3 bases, and 11 bases lay outside the gene matches. Generated by immunoSEQ multiplex PCR, the TCRdb table keeps only in-frame clones and is missing some. The repertoire consists of about 230,000 clones, with about 83% occurring once and the leading ten covering less than 8%. This sample stems from a study of blood T cell repertoires in COVID-19. Background on the study: Researchers got acute and convalescent COVID-19 samples from the United States, Italy and Spain.

The receptor's source is a woman between 50 and 59 years old with acute or convalescent COVID-19. The rearrangement links TRBV9 to TRBJ2-1, with TRBD2 matching 10 bases. The sequencing input was peripheral blood. The CDR3 protein is CASSAPPGLAGDNEQFF. The CDR3 DNA is TGTGCCAGCAGCGCACCACCGGGGCTAGCGGGGGACAATGAGCAGTTCTTC.